This TCR beta chain was recovered during a study of T-cell reconstitution after alpha-beta-depleted transplantation in children (dated by TCRdb to about 2016). Context from the whole study: Using TCR repertoire profiling, the study quantitatively followed how T-cell immune reconstitution unfolded in children after TCRalphabeta/CD19-depleted allogeneic hematopoietic cell transplantation.

The sample holds many counts of this clonotype. Its antigen specificity is not known. No per-base quality is available; no much larger clone lies one base away. Trimming takes 3 bases from V and 1 base from J, and the germline ends sit 6 bases apart. Including cysteine and phenylalanine, the CDR3 has 13 amino acids. This entry keeps only the CDR3 DNA: 39 bases, framed from base 1. Libraries were constructed by PCR. The instrument given in TCRdb is Illumina HiSeq 2500. TCR library preparation used molecular barcoding, with unique molecular identifiers applied to normalize quantification of the TCRbeta repertoire. TCRdb redid the processing of the public reads, applying fastp at Q25 and MiXCR, and retained in-frame beta chains. Every distinct CDR3 protein forms one entry, paired with its most common genes and DNA. A total of roughly 180,000 distinct CDR3 sequences appear in this sample, roughly 11% of them only once. About 13% of the sample lies in the top ten.

The sample's treatment or condition, from its label and the paper: allogeneic hematopoietic cell transplantation with graft depleted of TCRalphabeta T cells and CD19 B cells. The children who served as transplant recipients had been given grafts of TCRalphabeta/CD19-depleted allogeneic hematopoietic cells. The paper as a whole reports these results and caveats: In some patients, high TCRbeta diversity at day 60 was attributed to recipient T cells and intrathymic progenitors that had survived conditioning. Over the following months the frequencies of hyperexpanded clones went down, and after one year T-cell counts and TCRbeta diversity were mostly credited to newly produced T cells. About two months after transplant, the apparently early recovery of alphabetaT-cell counts reportedly depended on just several hundred clones that had expanded rapidly and came from non-depleted graft cells.

Rearrangement joined TRBV12-3 or TRBV12-4 to TRBJ1-1; there is no confident call for the D gene. This sequence was found in a boy aged 2 to 9 with acute myeloid leukemia, due to receive a stem cell transplant. The sample was PBMCs, taken before TCRalphabeta/CD19-depleted stem cell transplant. The nucleotides read TGTGCCAGCAGTTTTCGACGGAACACTGAAGCTTTCTTT. Translated, it reads CASSFRRNTEAFF.